The T cell receptor beta chain described here comes from a study of blood T cell repertoires in COVID-19. Overall study: COVID-19 samples from acute and convalescent phases originated in the United States, Italy and Spain. Nucleic acid was either cDNA or gDNA, and it came from T cells, B-cell-depleted T cells, or PBMCs.

CDR3 size: 13 residues. V dropped 2 bases and J dropped 6 bases, with 8 bases sitting between them. In the source study's methods: Estimation of nucleated cell counts relied on the amplification of reference gene primers. Only in-frame clones appear in the TCRdb table, and some are missing; sequencing was by immunoSEQ multiplex PCR. For V, J and clone size, that table is used; D and trimming come from the DNA. The sample lists 140,000 to 150,000 clones; about three quarters were seen once. The sequencing sample was made of peripheral blood. The sequence was obtained from a woman aged 55-69 years with acute or convalescent COVID-19. The chain employs TRBV12-3 or TRBV12-4 and TRBJ1-5; possibly TRBD1 for D (6 bases). CDR3 in DNA: TGTGCCAGCAGTTTAAGGGGGGGTCAGCCCCAGCATTTT. Translated: CASSLRGGQPQHF.